The T cell receptor beta chain described here comes from a study of T cell changes during pregnancy in multiple sclerosis. Here immunoSEQ multiplex PCR was the method, and the copy in TCRdb shows in-frame clones only, minus some. The sample has about 100,000 clones; around 92% are singletons. Losses at the gene ends were 5 bases for V and 4 bases for J; bases not matched to a gene: 4. CDR3 length equals 14 residues. Germline V lookup: CDR1 GTSNPN, CDR2 SVGIG (reference sequence). This sample comprised peripheral blood, obtained in the second trimester of pregnancy. The gene calls are TRBV30 and TRBJ2-5; 13 nucleotides line up with TRBD2. The receptor was isolated from a female donor with multiple sclerosis, enrolled in a pregnancy study. The CDR3 DNA follows: TGTGCCTGGGGGACTAGCGGGACGGGAGAGACCCAGTACTTC. This gives the protein CAWGTSGTGETQYF. Combining the CDR3 with reference TRBV30 and TRBJ2-5 gives the whole variable domain SQTIHQWPATLVQPVGSPLSLECTVEGTSNPNLYWYRQAAGRGLQLLFYSVGIGQISSEVPQNLSASRPQDRQFILSSKKLLLSDSGFYLCAWGTSGTGETQYFGPGTRLLVL.